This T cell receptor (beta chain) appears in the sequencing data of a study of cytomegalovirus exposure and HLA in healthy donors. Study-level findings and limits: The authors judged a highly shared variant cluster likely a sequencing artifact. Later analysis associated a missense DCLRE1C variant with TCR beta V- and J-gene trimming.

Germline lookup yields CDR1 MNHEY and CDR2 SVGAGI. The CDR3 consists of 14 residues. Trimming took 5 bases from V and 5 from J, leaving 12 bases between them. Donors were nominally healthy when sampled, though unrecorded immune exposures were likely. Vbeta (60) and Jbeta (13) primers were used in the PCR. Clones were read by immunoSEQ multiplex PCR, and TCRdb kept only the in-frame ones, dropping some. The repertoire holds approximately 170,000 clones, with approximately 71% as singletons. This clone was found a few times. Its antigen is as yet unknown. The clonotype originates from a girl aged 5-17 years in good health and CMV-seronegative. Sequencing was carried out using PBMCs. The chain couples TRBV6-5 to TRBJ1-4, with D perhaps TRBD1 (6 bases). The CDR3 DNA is TGTGCCAGCAGTCCCGGACAGCAGAATGAAAAACTGTTTTTT. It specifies CASSPGQQNEKLFF.